The 24 T cell receptor beta chains given below trace back to one sample, sequenced in a study of T cell responses to AZD1222 COVID-19 vaccine. The table came from immunoSEQ multiplex PCR; TCRdb's copy has only in-frame clones and leaves some out. The sample lists 90,000 to 110,000 clones, more than 75% occurring once. The sequencing here drew on peripheral blood, taken on day 0 of AZD1222 vaccination. These receptors were taken from an adult in good health.

The chain joins TRBV12-3 or TRBV12-4 to TRBJ2-5, with D possibly matching TRBD2 (5 bases). V dropped 6 bases and J dropped 5 bases, with 10 bases sitting between them. The CDR3 has 12 residues. CDR3 loop: CASSTTGETQYF. The CDR3 DNA reads TGTGCCAGCAGCACCACGGGGGAGACCCAGTACTTC.

The chain combines TRBV4-2 with TRBJ2-2; 9 bases fit TRBD2. Trimming cost V 1 base and J 3 bases; bases outside gene matches: 3. In germline, CDR1 is LGHNA, CDR2 YNFKEQ. CDR3 length equals 16 residues. This chain's CDR3 is CASSQVERGDTGELFF. CDR3 DNA sequence: TGTGCCAGCAGCCAAGTGGAGCGGGGGGACACCGGGGAGCTGTTTTTT.

This sequence joins TRBV5-5 and TRBJ1-6, with 8 bases that match TRBD1. V shed 3 bases and J 7 bases; nucleotides not matched to a gene: 6. The CDR3 is 15 residues long. The germline V gene encodes CDR1 SGHKS and CDR2 YYEKEE (reference sequence). The CDR3 DNA sequence: TGTGCCAGCAGCTCGTACAGGGGGATCAATTCACCCCTCCACTTT. Its translation: CASSSYRGINSPLHF. Supplemented by reference TRBV5-5 and TRBJ1-6, the full variable domain reads DAGVTQSPTHLIKTRGQQVTLRCSPISGHKSVSWYQQVLGQGPQFIFQYYEKEERGRGNFPDRFSARQFPNYSSELNVNALLLGDSALYLCASSSYRGINSPLHFGNGTRLTVT.

J is TRBJ2-5 and V is TRBV6-6, with unresolved D. The V end lost 1 base, the J end lost 5 bases, and 2 bases lay between the germline ends. The CDR3 totals 11 residues. Germline V CDR1 and CDR2: MNHNY, SVGAGI (reference sequence). The CDR3 loop reads CASSYLETQYF. Here the CDR3 DNA reads TGTGCCAGCAGTTACTTGGAGACCCAGTACTTC.

This clone appeared once. The chain links TRBV27 to TRBJ2-7; D gene uncertain. The CDR3 contains 9 residues. V was trimmed by 7 bases and J by 9 bases, leaving 7 bases between them. Germline V lookup: CDR1 MNHEY, CDR2 SMNVEV (reference sequence). This CDR3 is CASNQRQYF. For the CDR3, the DNA is TGTGCCAGCAACCAGAGGCAGTACTTC.

The rearrangement joins TRBV19 to TRBJ2-6; D unresolved. Deletions cut 5 bases from V and 0 bases from J, with 11 bases between. The CDR3 contains 16 residues. The germline V gene encodes CDR1 LNHDA and CDR2 SQIVND (reference sequence). As DNA, the CDR3 is TGTGCCAGTAGTTCCTCCGTGGCCTCTGGGGCCAACGTCCTGACTTTC. Encoded protein: CASSSSVASGANVLTF.

V usage is TRBV5-1 and J usage is TRBJ2-5; perhaps TRBD2 as D (6 bases). Trimming removed 4 bases from V and 2 bases from J, with 9 bases in between. The CDR3 is made up of 13 amino acids. Germline V lookup: CDR1 SGHRS, CDR2 YFSETQ. DNA of the CDR3: TGCGCCAGCAGCCGGGGGATTCAAGAGACCCAGTACTTC. It yields the protein CASSRGIQETQYF.

The V call is TRBV7-9, the J call TRBJ2-6; 8 bases map to TRBD2. Germline V gives CDR1 SEHNR, CDR2 FQNEAQ (reference sequence). J gave up 4 bases and V 3 bases, and 2 bases lay outside the gene matches. The CDR3 extends over 15 amino acids. This CDR3 reads CASSFGGAGANVLTF. The CDR3 region has the DNA TGTGCCAGCAGCTTCGGGGGGGCCGGGGCCAACGTCCTGACTTTC.

This chain joins TRBV7-8 and TRBJ2-1, with D hard to call. There are 13 residues in the CDR3. The germline V gene encodes CDR1 SGHVS and CDR2 FQNEAQ. V lost 2 bases, J lost 6 bases, and 8 bases lay in between. This CDR3 is CASSLYGSNEQFF. The CDR3 DNA is TGTGCCAGCAGCTTATACGGATCCAATGAGCAGTTCTTC. Looking up the rest from reference TRBV7-8 and TRBJ2-1 gives the full variable domain: GAGVSQSPRYKVAKRGQDVALRCDPISGHVSLFWYQQALGQGPEFLTYFQNEAQLDKSGLPSDRFFAERPEGSVSTLKIQRTQQEDSAVYLCASSLYGSNEQFFGPGTRLTVL.

V and J are TRBV19 and TRBJ2-7; 7 positions match TRBD1. CDR1 is LNHDA, CDR2 SQIVND, per germline (reference sequence). The CDR3 consists of 16 residues. V trimming: 4 bases; J trimming: 2 bases; junction bases outside the gene matches: 11. CDR3 coding DNA: TGTGCCAGTAGTAGCCTACCGGGACAGACGACCTACGAGCAGTACTTC. Its translation: CASSSLPGQTTYEQYF.

The chain is built from TRBV20-1 and TRBJ2-2; TRBD2 aligns across 9 bases. J gave up 4 bases and V 3 bases, and 6 bases lay outside the gene matches. CDR3 length: 15 amino acids. CDR1 is DFQATT, CDR2 SNEGSKA, per germline (reference sequence). The DNA for the CDR3 is TGCAGTGCTAGTTTCGCGGGAGGGATCACCGGGGAGCTGTTTTTT. It specifies CSASFAGGITGELFF.

This clone was picked up one time. The chain couples TRBV9 to TRBJ1-2, with 7 bases aligning to TRBD1. V was pared by 6 bases and J by 7 bases, with 9 bases of the junction left unmatched. The CDR3 consists of 13 residues. Germline V CDR1 and CDR2: SGDLS, YYNGEE. CDR3 sequence reads: CASNNRGAGGYTF. The CDR3 nucleotides are TGTGCCAGCAACAACAGGGGTGCGGGTGGCTACACCTTC.

V is TRBV7-9 and J is TRBJ2-1; TRBD2 might be the D (5 bases). Trimming left V 5 bases short and J 1 base short, with 12 bases between. CDR1 is SEHNR, CDR2 FQNEAQ, per germline (reference sequence). This CDR3 is built from 15 residues. CDR3 region: CASSPRGGSYNEQFF. The CDR3 DNA follows: TGTGCCAGCAGCCCCCGGGGTGGGTCCTACAATGAGCAGTTCTTC.

The genes are TRBV3-1 (or the pseudogene TRBV3-2) and TRBJ1-2, with no clear D. Trimming stripped 2 bases from V and 3 bases from J, with 4 bases between. The CDR3 length is 12 residues. The germline V gene encodes CDR1 LGHDT and CDR2 YNNKEL (reference sequence). DNA of the CDR3: TGTGCCAGCAGCCAATGGGACTATGGCTACACCTTC. This encodes CASSQWDYGYTF.

Note on this clone: Other DNA sequences in this sample translate to the same CDR3. This sequence joins TRBV11-3 and TRBJ1-1; maybe TRBD1 (5 bases). Germline V gives CDR1 SGHNT, CDR2 YENEEA. The CDR3 extends over 14 amino acids. The ends were cut back, 2 bases at V and 2 bases at J, with 9 bases in the middle. DNA for the CDR3: TGTGCCAGCAGCTTAAGGGGCAGAAACACTGAAGCTTTCTTT. Its protein is CASSLRGRNTEAFF.

This chain connects TRBV7-2 to TRBJ2-1; D uncertain. V lost 3 bases and J lost 1, with 7 bases in between. The CDR3 length is 14 residues. CDR1 and CDR2 from the germline V gene are SGHTA and FQGNSA. In nucleotides, the CDR3 is TGTGCCAGCAGCTTTACGGTATCCTACAATGAGCAGTTCTTC. Translation gives CASSFTVSYNEQFF.

The rearrangement joins TRBV18 to TRBJ1-1; D not resolved. CDR1 is KGHSH and CDR2 is LQKENI in the germline V gene. With 8 bases removed from V and 0 bases from J, the gap between germline ends came to 19 bases. CDR3 size: 16 residues. The CDR3 nucleotides are TGTGCCAGCACCCGTGGTGTGTGGGAGATGAACACTGAAGCTTTCTTT. Translation: CASTRGVWEMNTEAFF.

The chain is built from TRBV28 and TRBJ2-3, with 13 bases that match TRBD2. Germline V gene lookup returns CDR1 MDHEN and CDR2 SYDVKM. This CDR3 region has 17 residues. J gave up 0 bases and V 5 bases, and 5 bases lay outside the gene matches. CDR3 amino acids: CASSQLAGGKSTDTQYF. The CDR3 nucleotides read TGTGCCAGCAGTCAACTAGCGGGAGGGAAGAGCACAGATACGCAGTATTTT. The whole variable domain, remainder taken from reference TRBV28 and TRBJ2-3, is DVKVTQSSRYLVKRTGEKVFLECVQDMDHENMFWYRQDPGLGLRLIYFSYDVKMKEKGDIPEGYSVSREKKERFSLILESASTNQTSMYLCASSQLAGGKSTDTQYFGPGTRLTVL.

The chain couples TRBV7-2 to TRBJ2-3; no firm D call. Trimming shortened V by 2 bases and J by 5 bases, and 8 bases separated the two germline ends. This CDR3 is 13 amino acids long. Germline CDR1 and CDR2: SGHTA and FQGNSA. CDR3 sequence (DNA): TGTGCCAGCAGCTTAAGTCGAGAAGATACGCAGTATTTT. It is translated as CASSLSREDTQYF.

The gene calls are TRBV19 and TRBJ2-7; 8 bases are shared with TRBD1. V lost 5 bases and J lost 2; bases outside the gene matches: 5. Germline assignment: CDR1 LNHDA and CDR2 SQIVND (reference sequence). The CDR3 covers 14 residues. The CDR3 region is CASSPGQEPYEQYF. The CDR3 nucleotides read TGTGCCAGTAGTCCGGGACAGGAACCCTACGAGCAGTACTTC.

The chain employs TRBV7-2 and TRBJ2-1; D is possibly TRBD1 or TRBD2 (6 bases each). The V end lost 1 base, the J end lost 3 bases, and 13 bases lay between the germline ends. The CDR3 runs to 16 residues. Per germline, CDR1 SGHTA and CDR2 FQGNSA. In DNA, the CDR3 is TGTGCCAGCAGCTTAGTAAGGGGGGCCGGCTACAATGAGCAGTTCTTC. Protein product: CASSLVRGAGYNEQFF.

V usage is TRBV19 and J usage is TRBJ2-1, with 9 bases identical to TRBD1. With 6 bases clipped from V and 7 bases from J, the junction kept 4 bases outside the gene matches. The CDR3 runs 13 residues. The germline gives CDR1 LNHDA, CDR2 SQIVND (reference sequence). This CDR3 is CASSWTGDNEQFF. For the CDR3, the DNA is TGTGCCAGTAGCTGGACAGGGGATAATGAGCAGTTCTTC. Variable domain in full (rest from reference TRBV19 and TRBJ2-1): DGGITQSPKYLFRKEGQNVTLSCEQNLNHDAMYWYRQDPGQGLRLIYYSQIVNDFQKGDIAEGYSVSREKKESFPLTVTSAQKNPTAFYLCASSWTGDNEQFFGPGTRLTVL.

This clone was picked up one time. The V gene is TRBV5-4, the J gene TRBJ1-4; 8 bases are a match to TRBD1. Germline lookup yields CDR1 SGHNT and CDR2 YYREEE (reference sequence). V trimming: 4 bases; J trimming: 8 bases; junction bases outside the gene matches: 7. The CDR3 extends over 14 amino acids. DNA for the CDR3: TGTGCCAGCAGCATGCAGGGGGCGGGGGAAAAACTGTTTTTT. This codes for CASSMQGAGEKLFF.

This sequence joins TRBV6-5 and TRBJ1-1, with 7 bases fitting TRBD1. The V and J ends lost 3 bases and 9 bases, in that order; junction bases with no gene match: 4. The CDR3 is 12 amino acids. Germline assignment: CDR1 MNHEY and CDR2 SVGAGI. CDR3: CASSYPGQKAFF. CDR3 bases: TGTGCCAGCAGTTATCCGGGACAGAAAGCTTTCTTT.